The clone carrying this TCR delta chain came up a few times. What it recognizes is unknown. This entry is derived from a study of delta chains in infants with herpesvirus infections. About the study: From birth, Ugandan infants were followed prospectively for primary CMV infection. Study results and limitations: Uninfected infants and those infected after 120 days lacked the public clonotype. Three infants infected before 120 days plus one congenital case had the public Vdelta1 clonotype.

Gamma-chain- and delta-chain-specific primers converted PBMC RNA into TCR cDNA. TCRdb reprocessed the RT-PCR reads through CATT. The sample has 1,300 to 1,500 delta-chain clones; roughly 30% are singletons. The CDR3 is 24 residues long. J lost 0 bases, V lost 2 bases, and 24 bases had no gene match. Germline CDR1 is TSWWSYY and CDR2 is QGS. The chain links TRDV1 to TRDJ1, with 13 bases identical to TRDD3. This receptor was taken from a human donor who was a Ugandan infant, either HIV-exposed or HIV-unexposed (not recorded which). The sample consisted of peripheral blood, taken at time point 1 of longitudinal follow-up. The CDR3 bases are TGTGCTCTTGGGGAATTTTTTAATCCCTACGAGGCAGTTACTGGGGGATACGACACCGATAAACTCATCTTT. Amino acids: CALGEFFNPYEAVTGGYDTDKLIF.